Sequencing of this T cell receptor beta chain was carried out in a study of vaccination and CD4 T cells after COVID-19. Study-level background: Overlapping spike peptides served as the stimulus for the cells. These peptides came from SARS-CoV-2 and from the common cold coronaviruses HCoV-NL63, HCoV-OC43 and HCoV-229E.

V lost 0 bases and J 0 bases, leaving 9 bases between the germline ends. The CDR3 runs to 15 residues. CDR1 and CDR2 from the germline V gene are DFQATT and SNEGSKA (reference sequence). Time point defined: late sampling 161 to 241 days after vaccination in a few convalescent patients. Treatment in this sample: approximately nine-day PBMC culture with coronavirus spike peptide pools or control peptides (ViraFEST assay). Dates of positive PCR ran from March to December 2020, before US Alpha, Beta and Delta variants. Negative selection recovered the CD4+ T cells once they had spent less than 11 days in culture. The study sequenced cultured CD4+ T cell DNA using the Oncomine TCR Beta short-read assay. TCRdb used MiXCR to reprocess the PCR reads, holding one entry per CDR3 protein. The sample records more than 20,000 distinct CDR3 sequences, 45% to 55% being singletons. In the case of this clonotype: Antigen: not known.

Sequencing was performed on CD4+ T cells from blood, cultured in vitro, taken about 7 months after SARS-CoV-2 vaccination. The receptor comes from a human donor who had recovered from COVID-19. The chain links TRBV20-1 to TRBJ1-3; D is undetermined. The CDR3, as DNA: TGCAGTGCTAGAGATGGAGCTGCCTCTGGAAACACCATATATTTT. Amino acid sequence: CSARDGAASGNTIYF.